These T cell receptor beta chains were read from a single sample in a study of shared clonotypes between healthy human individuals. The repertoire was sequenced with immunoSEQ multiplex PCR; TCRdb's copy has only in-frame clones and lacks some. The repertoire holds about 460,000 clones, approximately 77% seen once, with around 12% in the top ten. What was sequenced was PBMCs. The receptors were sampled from a woman aged 40 to 50 in good health. Some clones in this sample may be carry-over from other donors' samples. The CDR3 runs from the conserved cysteine through the conserved F or W. The order of the fields is J gene, V gene, CDR3 protein.

>TRBJ1-2|TRBV2
CASSETEPYGYTF
>TRBJ2-7|TRBV5-1
CASSEGQGSYEQYF
>TRBJ1-6|TRBV4-2
CASSQVPGTNSPLHF
>TRBJ1-2|TRBV18
CASSDSRGDGYTF
>TRBJ2-1|TRBV7-9
CASSQDAGQQFF
>TRBJ1-2|TRBV28
CASTQTDLYGYTF
>TRBJ2-7|TRBV9
CASSVAGQGADEQYF
>TRBJ1-5|TRBV7-9
CASSLDNQPQHF
>TRBJ2-5|TRBV7-3
CASSFGSRETQYF
>TRBJ2-3|TRBV9
CASSATRAADTQYF
>TRBJ1-4|TRBV28
CASLPLGAGVEKLFF
>TRBJ1-2|TRBV30
CAWIDTGYGYTF
>TRBJ2-5|TRBV4-2
CASSQDKETQYF
>TRBJ1-4|TRBV7-9
CASSLVGGGEKLFF
>TRBJ2-7|TRBV7-2
CASSLDRNTYEQYF
>TRBJ2-2|TRBV7-9
CASSLLIANTGELFF
>TRBJ2-1|TRBV7-9
CASSLGGISSYNEQFF
>TRBJ1-5|TRBV5-4
CASSPGQNQPQHF
>TRBJ1-4|TRBV7-2
CASSLTHSNRGVNEKLFF
>TRBJ1-2|TRBV2
CASSPRFGTGGLNYGYTF
>TRBJ2-1|TRBV20-1
CSAIRAGEQFF
>TRBJ1-2|TRBV28
CASTWMAGGYGYTF
>TRBJ2-3|TRBV5-1
CASSLGLAGGVTQYF
>TRBJ2-7|TRBV6-6
CASRDPGQGANYEQYF
>TRBJ2-3|TRBV2
CASRLQRSTDTQYF
>TRBJ1-3|TRBV10-2
CASSGLTSGNTIYF
>TRBJ1-2|TRBV5-4
CASSRDSNYGYTF
>TRBJ1-1|TRBV6-1
CASSEASDTEAFF
>TRBJ2-1|TRBV7-8
CASSPRARDPSNEQFF
>TRBJ2-7|TRBV5-1
CASSSSSGPSYEQYF
>TRBJ1-2|TRBV10-3
CAISVSGTGNYGYTF
>TRBJ2-1|TRBV18
CASSPTLAGSNEQFF
>TRBJ2-3|TRBV5-1
CASSFGTSGSDTQYF
>TRBJ2-1|TRBV29-1
CSVTELGPESYNEQFF
>TRBJ2-5|TRBV6-6
CASSYSTEGGETQYF
>TRBJ2-5|TRBV11-2
CASKLAGSNGGETQYF
>TRBJ2-7|TRBV7-9
CASSSGRSSYEQYF
>TRBJ2-3|TRBV10-1
CASSRTSQDTDTQYF
>TRBJ2-1|TRBV15
CATSRALSTGGNEQFF
>TRBJ2-7|TRBV27
CASSLSRTASEQYF
>TRBJ2-7|TRBV6-1
CASSETGTNMYEQYF
>TRBJ2-4|TRBV19
CASSTLAGGPDPDIQYF
>TRBJ1-4|TRBV6-6
CASSSGVEVAKLFF
>TRBJ1-2|TRBV4-3
CASSQDTQGAYGYTF
>TRBJ2-1|TRBV2
CASGAGSPSNEQFF
>TRBJ1-2|TRBV5-4
CASSLDAGAGDGYTF
>TRBJ2-7|TRBV5-6
CASSAGTGFPYEQYF
>TRBJ2-7|TRBV2
CASSGDRASYEQYF
>TRBJ1-3|TRBV10-2
CASTPGLDLGNTIYF
>TRBJ2-5|TRBV29-1
CSAGTAQETQYF
>TRBJ1-1|TRBV29-1
CSVAPLTGGNTEAFF
>TRBJ2-1|TRBV7-2
CASSLAGLAKQFF
>TRBJ2-1|TRBV11-2
CASSFSRGSNGEQFF
>TRBJ2-7|TRBV4-1
CASSHGGRGDYEQYF
>TRBJ2-1|TRBV5-3
CARSSSGSRWEQFF
>TRBJ2-7|TRBV11-2
CVKTARAGTYEQYF
>TRBJ2-7|TRBV5-4
CASSLSQAHEQYF